This T cell receptor beta chain was recorded in a study of cytomegalovirus exposure and HLA in healthy donors. The germline V and J ends were trimmed by 2 bases and 0 bases, with 10 bases remaining between them. The CDR3 loop spans 15 amino acids. CDR1 is MNHEY and CDR2 is SVGAGI in the germline V gene. Vbeta (60) and Jbeta (13) primers were used in the PCR. Clones were read by immunoSEQ multiplex PCR, and TCRdb kept only the in-frame ones, dropping some. The sample shows under 150,000 clones, approximately 79% of them seen only once. As regards this clone: Its antigen is not known.

Study results and limitations: Accounts indicate the classifier identified cytomegalovirus status with strong specificity and sensitivity.

The sample taken for sequencing was PBMCs. This chain connects TRBV6-5 to TRBJ2-5; no reliable D call. This sequence originates from a woman aged 50 to 60 in good health and CMV-seropositive. The CDR3 spells CASSYTYPYQETQYF. The CDR3, as DNA: TGTGCCAGCAGTTACACATATCCGTACCAAGAGACCCAGTACTTC.